Listed below are T cell receptor beta chains from one sample, sequenced in a study of CD8 T cells in ankylosing spondylitis. TCRdb reprocessed the 5' RACE reads via MiXCR and lists one record per CDR3 protein. The table shows under 200,000 distinct CDR3 sequences, with 8.5% to 10% occurring only once. Sequencing was carried out using blood, either unsorted or a sorted T cell fraction (not recorded which). The receptors here all came from a female donor with ankylosing spondylitis or in good health (not recorded which). The CDR3 runs from the conserved cysteine through the conserved F or W. D genes are given only for firm matches. The listing skips clone size in some rows; elsewhere it reads once, few, many or a size class.

size: NA
V: TRBV6-5
J: TRBJ2-1
D: NA
CDR3: CASSYGAANNEQFF
DNA: TGTGCCAGCAGTTACGGGGCAGCAAACAATGAGCAGTTCTTC

size: NA
V: TRBV6-5
J: TRBJ2-1
D: TRBD2
CDR3: CASSYPREGQREQFF
DNA: TGTGCCAGCAGTTACCCCCGGGAGGGCCAAAGGGAGCAGTTCTTC

size: NA
V: TRBV20-1
J: TRBJ2-1
D: NA
CDR3: CSARDGSVGYNEQFF
DNA: TGCAGTGCTAGAGACGGTAGCGTGGGTTACAATGAGCAGTTCTTC

size: few
V: TRBV7-2
J: TRBJ2-1
D: NA
CDR3: CASSSFLGNEQFF
DNA: TGTGCCAGCAGCTCATTCCTAGGGAATGAGCAGTTCTTC

size: few
V: TRBV5-4
J: TRBJ2-3
D: NA
CDR3: CASSSRDTQYF
DNA: TGTGCCAGCAGCTCGAGGGATACGCAGTATTTT

size: few
V: TRBV20-1
J: TRBJ2-2
D: TRBD2
CDR3: CSWTSGNTGELFF
DNA: TGCAGTTGGACTAGCGGGAACACCGGGGAGCTGTTTTTT

size: few
V: TRBV4-3
J: TRBJ2-5
D: NA
CDR3: CASSQDPRGGSQETQYF
DNA: TGCGCCAGCAGCCAAGATCCCCGTGGGGGCTCCCAAGAGACCCAGTACTTC

size: few
V: TRBV2
J: TRBJ2-1
D: TRBD2
CDR3: CASSEVAGGPRNEQFF
DNA: TGTGCCAGCAGTGAAGTAGCGGGAGGGCCGAGAAATGAGCAGTTCTTC

size: NA
V: TRBV9
J: TRBJ1-3
D: NA
CDR3: CASRDGNTIYF
DNA: TGTGCCAGCAGGGATGGAAACACCATATATTTT

size: NA
V: TRBV9
J: TRBJ2-7
D: TRBD2
CDR3: CASSVEVAGVSEQYF
DNA: TGTGCCAGCAGCGTAGAGGTAGCGGGAGTTTCTGAGCAGTACTTC

size: NA
V: TRBV12-3/TRBV12-4
J: TRBJ2-1
D: NA
CDR3: CASSLRRSEQFF
DNA: TGTGCCAGCAGTTTAAGAAGGTCTGAGCAGTTCTTC

size: few
V: TRBV3-1
J: TRBJ2-1
D: NA
CDR3: CASSQELGLQRFWNEQFF
DNA: TGTGCCAGCAGCCAAGAATTGGGATTACAGCGCTTTTGGAATGAGCAGTTCTTC

size: NA
V: TRBV29-1
J: TRBJ2-7
D: NA
CDR3: CSVQGDSYEQYF
DNA: TGCAGCGTACAGGGCGACTCCTACGAGCAGTACTTC

size: many
V: TRBV29-1
J: TRBJ2-7
D: TRBD2
CDR3: CSVSPTRGDF
DNA: TGCAGCGTTTCCCCCACCCGGGGGGACTTC

size: few
V: TRBV7-2
J: TRBJ2-5
D: NA
CDR3: CASSFPGFQETQYF
DNA: TGTGCCAGCAGCTTCCCGGGATTCCAAGAGACCCAGTACTTC

size: few
V: TRBV20-1
J: TRBJ2-3
D: NA
CDR3: CSAELIVRQDNTDTQYF
DNA: TGCAGTGCTGAGCTTATAGTGCGGCAAGACAACACAGATACGCAGTATTTT

size: NA
V: TRBV7-9
J: TRBJ1-4
D: TRBD1
CDR3: CASKGAPEKLFF
DNA: TGTGCCAGCAAGGGGGCACCCGAAAAACTGTTTTTT

size: many
V: TRBV11-2
J: TRBJ2-1
D: NA
CDR3: CASSFPSDQSYNEQFF
DNA: TGTGCCAGCAGCTTCCCCAGCGACCAATCCTACAATGAGCAGTTCTTC

size: NA
V: TRBV7-2
J: TRBJ2-7
D: TRBD1
CDR3: CASSLDRGSSYEQYF
DNA: TGTGCCAGCAGCTTAGACAGGGGGAGCTCCTACGAGCAGTACTTC

size: many
V: TRBV7-2
J: TRBJ1-3
D: NA
CDR3: CASSLGVHSGNTIYF
DNA: TGTGCCAGCAGCTTAGGGGTGCACTCTGGAAACACCATATATTTT

size: NA
V: TRBV27
J: TRBJ1-5
D: NA
CDR3: CASRDSRSNQPQHF
DNA: TGTGCCAGCAGGGACAGTCGTAGCAATCAGCCCCAGCATTTT

size: many
V: TRBV12-3/TRBV12-4
J: TRBJ2-7
D: TRBD1
CDR3: CASSPTGAEQYF
DNA: TGTGCCAGCAGCCCGACAGGGGCCGAGCAGTACTTC

size: few
V: TRBV19
J: TRBJ2-3
D: TRBD2
CDR3: CASAGEGQDTQYF
DNA: TGTGCCAGCGCGGGAGAGGGGCAAGATACGCAGTATTTT

size: many
V: TRBV5-6
J: TRBJ1-5
D: TRBD1
CDR3: CASSNDRAQPQHF
DNA: TGTGCCAGCAGCAACGACAGGGCGCAGCCCCAGCATTTT

size: medium-sized
V: TRBV5-6
J: TRBJ1-2
D: TRBD1
CDR3: CASSSGQVVYTF
DNA: TGTGCCAGCAGCTCCGGACAGGTGGTTTACACCTTC

size: few
V: TRBV6-2/TRBV6-3
J: TRBJ2-1
D: TRBD2
CDR3: CASSYSRVGGSRDEQFF
DNA: TGTGCCAGCAGTTACTCCCGTGTGGGCGGGAGTAGGGATGAGCAGTTCTTC

size: NA
V: TRBV11-2
J: TRBJ1-2
D: NA
CDR3: CASSLATSTNYGYTF
DNA: TGTGCCAGCAGCTTAGCAACGTCGACTAACTATGGCTACACCTTC

size: NA
V: TRBV20-1
J: TRBJ2-5
D: NA
CDR3: CSGRTADQETQYF
DNA: TGCAGTGGACGCACAGCAGACCAGGAGACCCAGTACTTC